The 18 T cell receptor beta chains in this list originate from one sample, sequenced in a study of blood T cell repertoires in COVID-19. Sequencing used immunoSEQ multiplex PCR; TCRdb keeps in-frame clones, though not all of them. The sample records roughly 430,000 clones, roughly 88% being singletons. The sequenced sample was PBMCs or T cells enriched from blood (not recorded which). The receptors derive from a middle-aged woman with acute COVID-19.

The chain joins TRBV29-1 to TRBJ1-3, with a weak D call TRBD1 (6 bases). The CDR3 runs 13 residues. Trimming cost V 6 bases and J 4 bases, with 13 bases left between them. CDR1 is SQVTM and CDR2 is ANQGSEA in the germline V gene. CDR3 amino acids: CSVRETGGNTIYF. The CDR3 DNA reads TGCAGCGTCCGCGAGACAGGCGGAAACACCATATATTTT.

This chain joins TRBV5-1 and TRBJ2-5, with D possibly matching TRBD1 (5 bases). This CDR3 is built from 14 residues. Trimming pared 4 bases from V and 1 base from J, leaving 11 bases between. Germline lookup yields CDR1 SGHRS and CDR2 YFSETQ. The CDR3 is CASSPRQTQETQYF. Here the CDR3 DNA reads TGCGCCAGCAGCCCACGACAGACCCAAGAGACCCAGTACTTC. The whole variable domain, remainder taken from reference TRBV5-1 and TRBJ2-5, is KAGVTQTPRYLIKTRGQQVTLSCSPISGHRSVSWYQQTPGQGLQFLFEYFSETQRNKGNFPGRFSGRQFSNSRSEMNVSTLELGDSALYLCASSPRQTQETQYFGPGTRLLVL.

The chain carries TRBV12-5 and TRBJ2-2, with TRBD1 as a possible D gene (6 bases). This CDR3 is built from 15 residues. Germline CDR1 reads LGHNT; CDR2 reads FRNRAP. Trimming took 6 bases from V and 0 from J, leaving 11 bases between them. CDR3: CASGTGIANTGELFF. The CDR3 coding sequence is TGTGCTAGTGGAACAGGGATCGCGAACACCGGGGAGCTGTTTTTT.

This chain links TRBV9 with TRBJ2-7, with a possible D match to TRBD1 (6 bases). With 0 bases removed from V and 2 bases from J, the gap between germline ends came to 12 bases. The CDR3 runs to 15 residues. Per the germline V gene, CDR1 is SGDLS and CDR2 is YYNGEE. CDR3 protein: CASSVDGRGPYEQYF. CDR3 coding DNA: TGTGCCAGCAGCGTAGATGGCAGGGGTCCCTACGAGCAGTACTTC.

The J gene is TRBJ2-1, the V gene TRBV6-1, with 16 bases aligning to TRBD2. There are 17 residues in the CDR3. Germline loops: CDR1 MNHNS, CDR2 SASEGT. The trim removed 2 bases at V and 4 bases at J, leaving 2 bases unmatched. The CDR3 nucleotides are TGTGCCAGCAGTGAAAGGGGACTAGCGGGGGGGTACAATGAGCAGTTCTTC. Amino acid sequence: CASSERGLAGGYNEQFF.

The rearrangement uses TRBV7-8 and TRBJ1-2; D is unresolved. The CDR3 loop spans 15 amino acids. Germline-derived CDR1 and CDR2 are SGHVS and FQNEAQ. The V end lost 0 bases, the J end lost 7 bases, and 15 bases lay between the germline ends. CDR3 region: CASSLARVGEGGYTF. The DNA of the CDR3 is TGTGCCAGCAGCTTAGCGCGAGTCGGGGAAGGTGGCTACACCTTC.

The rearrangement joins TRBV19 to TRBJ2-1; 9 positions agree with TRBD2. The V gene's germline CDR1 is LNHDA and CDR2 SQIVND (reference sequence). This CDR3 contains 17 residues. The trim removed 5 bases at V and 0 bases at J, leaving 8 bases unmatched. The CDR3 DNA follows: TGTGCCAGTAGTGGGACTAGCCAGGCTAGCTCCTACAATGAGCAGTTCTTC. Protein sequence: CASSGTSQASSYNEQFF.

The chain is built from TRBV19 and TRBJ1-5; D possibly corresponds to TRBD1 (5 bases). CDR1 and CDR2 (germline): LNHDA, SQIVND (reference sequence). The V end was cut by 2 bases, the J end by 2 bases, with 10 bases between. The CDR3 is 15 amino acids. The CDR3, as DNA: TGTGCCAGTAGTATAACAGGATACGGCAATCAGCCCCAGCATTTT. The encoded protein is CASSITGYGNQPQHF.

This chain links TRBV30 with TRBJ1-6, with 9 bases aligning to TRBD1. The germline CDR1 and CDR2 sequences are GTSNPN and SVGIG (reference sequence). There are 15 residues in the CDR3. V was clipped by 3 bases and J by 8 bases; unmatched bases: 8. The CDR3 loop reads CAWSISGTGHSPLHF. The CDR3 DNA reads as TGTGCCTGGAGCATCTCCGGGACAGGGCATTCACCCCTCCACTTT.

V and J are TRBV10-3 and TRBJ1-3; D ambiguous. This CDR3 spans 13 amino acids. The V and J ends lost 7 bases and 3 bases respectively, with 10 bases between them. The germline V gene has CDR1 ENHRY and CDR2 SYGVKD. The CDR3 coding sequence is TGTGCCATCAAAGCGGGAAATGGAAACACCATATATTTT. It is translated as CAIKAGNGNTIYF.

The chain is built from TRBV2 and TRBJ1-1; TRBD1 matches 8 bases. The V gene end was trimmed by 4 bases and the J gene end by 6 bases; junction bases not matched to a gene: 13. The CDR3 sequence is 16 residues long. The germline gives CDR1 SNHLY, CDR2 FYNNEI. CDR3: CASSADRASLGAEAFF. Written as DNA, the CDR3 is TGTGCCAGCAGTGCGGACAGGGCTTCCCTTGGCGCTGAAGCTTTCTTT.

This sequence joins TRBV2 and TRBJ2-1, with a tentative D call TRBD2 (7 bases). Trimming removed 6 bases at V and 2 bases at J, with 14 bases between. This CDR3 has 15 residues. The germline CDR1 and CDR2 sequences are SNHLY and FYNNEI. CDR3 sequence: CASRYSGGAYNEQFF. CDR3 bases: TGTGCCAGCAGGTATTCGGGGGGCGCCTACAATGAGCAGTTCTTC.

The chain employs TRBV11-2 and TRBJ2-5, with 11 bases that match TRBD2. The length of the CDR3 is 18 residues. V lost 1 base and J lost 2; bases outside the gene matches: 9. CDR1 SGHAT and CDR2 FQNNGV come from the germline V gene. The chain's CDR3 is CASSLGPTSSGGQETQYF. The CDR3 coding sequence is TGTGCCAGCAGCTTAGGCCCTACGTCTAGCGGGGGGCAAGAGACCCAGTACTTC. The full variable domain, with the rest looked up from reference TRBV11-2 and TRBJ2-5, is EAGVAQSPRYKIIEKRQSVAFWCNPISGHATLYWYQQILGQGPKLLIQFQNNGVVDDSQLPKDRFSAERLKGVDSTLKIQPAKLEDSAVYLCASSLGPTSSGGQETQYFGPGTRLLVL.

The chain joins TRBV7-8 to TRBJ2-7; D uncertain. The CDR3 is 13 residues long. Trimming shortened V by 5 bases and J by 1 base, and 9 bases separated the two germline ends. Germline values: CDR1 SGHVS, CDR2 FQNEAQ. In nucleotides, the CDR3 is TGTGCCAGCAGCACTTATGTTTCCTACGAGCAGTACTTC. Translated: CASSTYVSYEQYF.

The V gene is TRBV19, the J gene TRBJ2-1, with D perhaps TRBD2 (5 bases). Trimming stripped 3 bases from V and 9 bases from J, with 18 bases between. The CDR3 totals 15 residues. Looked up from germline, CDR1 is LNHDA and CDR2 is SQIVND (reference sequence). The CDR3 protein is CASSIRFASLGEQFF. The CDR3 nucleotides are TGTGCCAGTAGTATTAGATTTGCTAGCTTGGGTGAGCAGTTCTTC. Full variable domain (outside the CDR3, taken from reference TRBV19 and TRBJ2-1): DGGITQSPKYLFRKEGQNVTLSCEQNLNHDAMYWYRQDPGQGLRLIYYSQIVNDFQKGDIAEGYSVSREKKESFPLTVTSAQKNPTAFYLCASSIRFASLGEQFFGPGTRLTVL.

The chain has TRBV2 and TRBJ1-2; D call uncertain. V was pared by 2 bases and J by 4 bases, with 11 bases between. Germline CDR1 SNHLY, CDR2 FYNNEI. The CDR3 consists of 14 residues. CDR3: CASSETRETYGYTF. The CDR3 DNA sequence: TGTGCCAGCAGTGAAACCCGGGAAACCTATGGCTACACCTTC.

The chain carries TRBV6-5 and TRBJ1-1; 7 bases agree with TRBD1. Germline loops: CDR1 MNHEY, CDR2 SVGAGI. This CDR3 is built from 15 residues. V lost 7 bases to trimming and J lost 1 base; unmatched junction nucleotides: 9. The CDR3 reads CASTDGQDRNTEAFF. CDR3 in DNA: TGTGCCAGCACCGACGGACAGGACAGGAACACTGAAGCTTTCTTT.

The CDR3 DNA reads as TGTGCCACCCGAGGGAAATCCAACTATGGCTACACCTTC. Translated, it gives CATRGKSNYGYTF. This chain joins TRBV21-1 and TRBJ1-2. TRBV21-1 is annotated as a pseudogene. The length of the CDR3 is 13 residues.